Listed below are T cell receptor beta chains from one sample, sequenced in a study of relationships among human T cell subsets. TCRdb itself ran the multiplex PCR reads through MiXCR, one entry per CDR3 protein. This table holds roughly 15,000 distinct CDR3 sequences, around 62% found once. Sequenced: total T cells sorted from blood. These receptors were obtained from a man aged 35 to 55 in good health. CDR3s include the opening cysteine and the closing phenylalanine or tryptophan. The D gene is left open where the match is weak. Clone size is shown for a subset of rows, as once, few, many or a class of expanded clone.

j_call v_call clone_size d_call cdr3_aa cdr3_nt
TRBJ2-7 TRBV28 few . CASSPTLYEQYF TGTGCCAGCAGTCCAACACTGTACGAGCAGTACTTC
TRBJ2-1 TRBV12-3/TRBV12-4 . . CASSLKDSLYNEQFF TGTGCCAGCAGTTTAAAGGACTCTCTCTACAATGAGCAGTTCTTC
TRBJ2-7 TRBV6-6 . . CASTLGSNYEQYF TGTGCCAGTACTCTTGGGTCCAACTACGAGCAGTACTTC
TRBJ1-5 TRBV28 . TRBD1 CASSLKGQGRQPQHF TGTGCCAGCAGCCTTAAGGGACAGGGGAGGCAGCCCCAGCATTTT
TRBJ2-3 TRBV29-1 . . CSVGPEGTDTQYF TGCAGCGTTGGCCCCGAGGGCACAGATACGCAGTATTTT
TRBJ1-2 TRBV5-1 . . CASSSGQNANYGYTF TGCGCCAGCAGCTCCGGACAGAACGCGAACTATGGCTACACCTTC
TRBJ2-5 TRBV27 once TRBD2 CASSPSGQETQYF TGTGCCAGCAGCCCTAGCGGCCAAGAGACCCAGTACTTC
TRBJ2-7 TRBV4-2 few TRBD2 CASSQGGGSGSEQYF TGTGCCAGCAGCCAAGGGGGTGGTAGCGGGAGCGAGCAGTACTTC
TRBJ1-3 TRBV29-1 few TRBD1 CSVAWDRGNTIYF TGCAGCGTTGCCTGGGACAGAGGGAACACCATATATTTT
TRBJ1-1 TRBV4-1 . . CASSQVGIPEAFF TGCGCCAGCAGCCAAGTCGGGATCCCTGAAGCTTTCTTT
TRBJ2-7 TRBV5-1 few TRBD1 CASSSGTGSTIEQYF TGCGCCAGCAGCTCCGGGACAGGGAGTACGATCGAGCAGTACTTC
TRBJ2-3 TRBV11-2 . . CASSLWGGGADTQYF TGTGCCAGCAGCTTATGGGGGGGCGGAGCAGATACGCAGTATTTT
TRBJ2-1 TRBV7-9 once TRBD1 CASSTRQGEGNEQFF TGTGCCAGCAGCACCCGACAGGGGGAAGGTAATGAGCAGTTCTTC
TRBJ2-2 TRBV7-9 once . CASSRSSTGELFF TGTGCCAGCAGCCGCAGTTCGACCGGGGAGCTGTTTTTT
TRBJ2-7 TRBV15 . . CATTQGRSTSYEQYF TGTGCCACCACACAGGGACGTAGTACATCCTACGAGCAGTACTTC
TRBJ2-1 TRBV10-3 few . CAISQGSYEQFF TGTGCCATCAGCCAGGGTAGCTATGAGCAGTTCTTC
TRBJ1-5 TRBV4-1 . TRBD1 CASRGTGEGNQPQHF TGCGCCAGCAGGGGTACAGGGGAAGGCAATCAGCCCCAGCATTTT
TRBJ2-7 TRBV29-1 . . CSVVGQTYEQYF TGCAGCGTTGTGGGTCAGACCTACGAGCAGTACTTC
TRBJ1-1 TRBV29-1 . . CSVDFKGQNTEAFF TGCAGCGTTGATTTCAAGGGGCAAAACACTGAAGCTTTCTTT
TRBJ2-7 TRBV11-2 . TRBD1 CASSYTTGYEQYF TGTGCCAGCAGCTACACGACAGGGTACGAGCAGTACTTC
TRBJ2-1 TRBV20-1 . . CSATRQVSYNEQFF TGCAGTGCCACTAGACAGGTTTCCTACAATGAGCAGTTCTTC
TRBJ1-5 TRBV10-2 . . CASSQDTPNQPQHF TGCGCCAGCAGCCAAGATACACCTAATCAGCCCCAGCATTTT
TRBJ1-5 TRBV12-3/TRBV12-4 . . CASSPAWGSNQPQHF TGTGCCAGCAGTCCCGCCTGGGGTAGCAATCAGCCCCAGCATTTT
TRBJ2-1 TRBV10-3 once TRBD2 CATSEIRLALYNEQFF TGTGCCACCAGTGAGATTCGACTAGCGCTTTACAATGAGCAGTTCTTC
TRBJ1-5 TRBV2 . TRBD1 CASSYDRGLHF TGTGCCAGCAGTTACGACAGGGGCCTACATTTT
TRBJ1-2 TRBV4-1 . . CASSPGGYGYTF TGCGCCAGCAGCCCGGGAGGCTATGGCTACACCTTC
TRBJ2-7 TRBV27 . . CASSFGGKGEQYF TGTGCCAGCAGTTTTGGCGGGAAGGGCGAGCAGTACTTC
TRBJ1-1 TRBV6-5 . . CASSARIPHLWGTQAFF TGTGCCAGCAGTGCCCGAATCCCACACCTTTGGGGCACTCAAGCTTTCTTT
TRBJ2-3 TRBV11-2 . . CATQKGADTQYF TGTGCCACCCAGAAGGGAGCAGATACGCAGTATTTT
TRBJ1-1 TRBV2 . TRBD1 CASSVNAGGIGTEAFF TGTGCCAGCAGTGTAAACGCAGGGGGCATAGGCACTGAAGCTTTCTTT
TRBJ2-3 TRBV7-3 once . CASSRIRQDTQYF TGTGCCAGCAGCCGGATTAGACAAGATACGCAGTATTTT
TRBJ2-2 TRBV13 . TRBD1 CASSRGQSYITGELFF TGTGCCAGCAGTCGGGGACAGAGCTACATTACCGGGGAGCTGTTTTTT
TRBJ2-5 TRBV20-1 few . CSAQPSAAGQYF TGCAGTGCCCAACCATCGGCAGCCGGTCAGTACTTC
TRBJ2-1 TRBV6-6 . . CASSYRILPKDEQFF TGTGCCAGCAGTTATAGGATCCTGCCCAAGGACGAGCAGTTCTTC
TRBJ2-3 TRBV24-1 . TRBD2 CATSDSTGLATDTQYF TGTGCCACCAGTGATTCAACCGGACTAGCGACAGATACGCAGTATTTT
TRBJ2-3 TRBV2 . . CASSEGAITDTQYF TGTGCCAGCAGTGAGGGGGCCATCACAGATACGCAGTATTTT
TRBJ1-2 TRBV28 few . CASSRDSNYGYTF TGTGCCAGCAGTAGAGACAGTAACTATGGCTACACCTTC
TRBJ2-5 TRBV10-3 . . CAIGQQETQYF TGTGCCATAGGACAACAAGAGACCCAGTACTTC
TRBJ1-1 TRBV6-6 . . CASSQGQQAFF TGTGCCAGCAGCCAAGGACAGCAAGCTTTCTTT
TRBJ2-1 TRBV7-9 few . CASSPRRVADEQFF TGTGCCAGCAGCCCCCGACGAGTAGCGGATGAGCAGTTCTTC
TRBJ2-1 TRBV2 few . CASSEGTGYSRNEQFF TGTGCCAGCAGTGAAGGTACAGGGTATTCCCGCAATGAGCAGTTCTTC
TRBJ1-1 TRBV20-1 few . CSARISGTANTEAFF TGCAGTGCTAGAATCTCCGGGACGGCGAACACTGAAGCTTTCTTT
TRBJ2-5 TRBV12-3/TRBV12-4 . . CASSPRGISETQYF TGTGCCAGCAGTCCCAGGGGTATTAGTGAGACCCAGTACTTC
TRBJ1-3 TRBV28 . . CASSTTFSGNAIYF TGTGCCAGCAGTACGACTTTCTCTGGAAACGCCATATATTTT
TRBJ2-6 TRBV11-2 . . CASSSRLSRSSGANVLTF TGTGCCAGCAGCTCCCGACTCTCTAGATCCTCTGGGGCCAACGTCCTGACTTTC
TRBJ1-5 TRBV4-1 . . CASSRAPNEPQHF TGCGCCAGCAGCCGGGCCCCGAACGAGCCCCAGCATTTT
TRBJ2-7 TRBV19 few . CASGDNYEQYF TGTGCCAGCGGGGACAATTACGAGCAGTACTTC
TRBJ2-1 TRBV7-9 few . CALGFSYNEQFF TGTGCCCTCGGATTTTCCTACAATGAGCAGTTCTTC
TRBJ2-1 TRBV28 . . CASSLPGSSYNEQFF TGTGCCAGCAGTTTACCCGGGAGCTCCTACAATGAGCAGTTCTTC
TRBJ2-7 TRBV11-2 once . CASSLDPPSYEQYF TGTGCCAGCAGCTTAGATCCCCCTTCCTACGAGCAGTACTTC